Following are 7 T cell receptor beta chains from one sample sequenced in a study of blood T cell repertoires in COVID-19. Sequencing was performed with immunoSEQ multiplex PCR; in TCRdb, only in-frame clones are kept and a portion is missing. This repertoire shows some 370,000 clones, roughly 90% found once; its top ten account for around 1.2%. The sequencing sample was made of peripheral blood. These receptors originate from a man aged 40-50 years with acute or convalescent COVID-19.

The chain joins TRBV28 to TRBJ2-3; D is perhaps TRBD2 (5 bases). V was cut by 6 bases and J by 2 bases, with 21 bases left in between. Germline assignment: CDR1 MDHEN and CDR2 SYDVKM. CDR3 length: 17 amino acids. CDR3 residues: CASSTRRLAEDTDTQYF. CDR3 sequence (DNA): TGTGCCAGCAGCACCCGGCGGCTAGCCGAAGACACAGATACGCAGTATTTT.

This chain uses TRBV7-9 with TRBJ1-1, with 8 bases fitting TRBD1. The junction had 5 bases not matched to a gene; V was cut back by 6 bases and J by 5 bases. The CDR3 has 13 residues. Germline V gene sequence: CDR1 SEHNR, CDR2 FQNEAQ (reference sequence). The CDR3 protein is CASRRDRWTEAFF. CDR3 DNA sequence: TGTGCCAGCAGGCGGGACAGGTGGACTGAAGCTTTCTTT.

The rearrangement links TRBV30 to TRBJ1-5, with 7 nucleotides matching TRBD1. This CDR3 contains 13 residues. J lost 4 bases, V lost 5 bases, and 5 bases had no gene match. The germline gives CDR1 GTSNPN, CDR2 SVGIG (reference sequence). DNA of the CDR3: TGTGCCTGGGGACAGGAAGAGAATCAGCCCCAGCATTTT. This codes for CAWGQEENQPQHF.

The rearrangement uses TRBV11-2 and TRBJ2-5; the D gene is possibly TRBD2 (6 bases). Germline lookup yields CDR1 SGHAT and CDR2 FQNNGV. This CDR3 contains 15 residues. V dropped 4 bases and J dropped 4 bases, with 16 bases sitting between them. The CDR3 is CASSYGGGGRETQYF. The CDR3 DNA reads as TGTGCCAGCAGCTACGGGGGTGGAGGGCGAGAGACCCAGTACTTC.

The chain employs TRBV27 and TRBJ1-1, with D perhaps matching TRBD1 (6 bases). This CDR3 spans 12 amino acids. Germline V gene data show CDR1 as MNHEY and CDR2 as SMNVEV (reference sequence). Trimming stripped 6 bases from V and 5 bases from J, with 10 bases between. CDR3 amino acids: CASSRGRTEAFF. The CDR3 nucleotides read TGTGCCAGCAGCAGGGGTAGGACTGAAGCTTTCTTT.

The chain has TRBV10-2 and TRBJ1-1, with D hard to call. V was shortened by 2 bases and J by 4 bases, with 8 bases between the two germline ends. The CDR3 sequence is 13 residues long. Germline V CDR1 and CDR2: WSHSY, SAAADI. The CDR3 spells CASSEALGTEAFF. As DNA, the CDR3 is TGCGCCAGCAGTGAGGCCCTCGGCACTGAAGCTTTCTTT.

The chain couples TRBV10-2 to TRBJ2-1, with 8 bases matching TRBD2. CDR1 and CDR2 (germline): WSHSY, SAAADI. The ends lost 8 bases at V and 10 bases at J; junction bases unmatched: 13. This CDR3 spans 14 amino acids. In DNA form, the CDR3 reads TGCGCCAGCTTGGCGGGAGGACGCCGATCGGAGCAGTTCTTC. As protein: CASLAGGRRSEQFF.